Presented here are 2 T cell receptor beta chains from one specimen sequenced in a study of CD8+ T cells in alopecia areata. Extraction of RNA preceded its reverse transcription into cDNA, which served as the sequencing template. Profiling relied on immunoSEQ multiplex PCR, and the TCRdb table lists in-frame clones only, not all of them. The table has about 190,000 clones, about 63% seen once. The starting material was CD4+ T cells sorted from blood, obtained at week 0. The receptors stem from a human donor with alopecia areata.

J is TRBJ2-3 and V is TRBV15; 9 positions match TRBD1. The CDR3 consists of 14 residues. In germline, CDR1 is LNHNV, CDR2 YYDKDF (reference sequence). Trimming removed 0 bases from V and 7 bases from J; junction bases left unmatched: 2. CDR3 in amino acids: CATSREQGANTQYF. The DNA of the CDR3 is TGTGCCACCAGCAGAGAACAGGGGGCAAATACGCAGTATTTT.

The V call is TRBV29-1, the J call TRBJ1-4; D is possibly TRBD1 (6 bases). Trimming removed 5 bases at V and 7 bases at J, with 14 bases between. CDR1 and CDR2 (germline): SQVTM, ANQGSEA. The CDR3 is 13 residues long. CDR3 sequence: CSVRGGRGEKLFF. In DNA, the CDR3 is TGCAGCGTTAGAGGAGGCAGGGGTGAAAAACTGTTTTTT.